The source of this TCR beta chain is a study of cytomegalovirus exposure and HLA in healthy donors. Whole-study findings and limits: As was reported, the classifier diagnosed cytomegalovirus status with high specificity and sensitivity.

60 Vbeta and 13 Jbeta primers were used in PCR. Data came from immunoSEQ multiplex PCR; TCRdb stores just in-frame clones and leaves some out. This sample's clone table lists around 52,000 clones. Comments on this clone: Its antigen is as yet unknown.

Trimming removed 3 bases from V and 4 bases from J, with 9 bases in between. The CDR3 runs to 14 residues. In germline, CDR1 is KGHSH, CDR2 LQKENI. The chain recombines TRBV18 with TRBJ2-2, with a weak D call TRBD2 (6 bases). The sample taken for sequencing was PBMCs. The clonotype originates from a woman in her fifties or sixties in good health and CMV-seropositive. CDR3 bases: TGTGCCAGCTCACCCTTGGAGGGCACCGGGGAGCTGTTTTTT. It yields the protein CASSPLEGTGELFF.